These 2 T cell receptor beta chains originate from one sample sequenced in a study of cytomegalovirus exposure and HLA in healthy donors. Primers for the PCR totalled 60 Vbeta and 13 Jbeta. The method was immunoSEQ multiplex PCR; TCRdb's version includes in-frame clones alone and lacks a portion of them. Of tens of thousands of clones in the sample, approximately 82% were seen once. Sequenced input: PBMCs. The receptors derive from a man in his forties in good health and CMV-seronegative.

The J gene is TRBJ2-7, the V gene TRBV7-8, with 11 bases that match TRBD1. Unmatched junction bases numbered 3, after V lost 0 bases and J lost 2 bases. The CDR3 contains 16 residues. The germline V gene encodes CDR1 SGHVS and CDR2 FQNEAQ. This CDR3 is CASSLAGGQGAYEQYF. The CDR3 DNA reads as TGTGCCAGCAGCTTAGCCGGGGGACAGGGGGCCTACGAGCAGTACTTC.

This chain uses TRBV27 with TRBJ1-1; D gene ambiguous. There are 14 residues in the CDR3. V was trimmed by 2 bases and J by 0 bases, leaving 7 bases between them. Germline V gene data show CDR1 as MNHEY and CDR2 as SMNVEV (reference sequence). The CDR3 DNA is TGTGCCAGCAGTTTAAACAACCTGAACACTGAAGCTTTCTTT. Its protein product is CASSLNNLNTEAFF.